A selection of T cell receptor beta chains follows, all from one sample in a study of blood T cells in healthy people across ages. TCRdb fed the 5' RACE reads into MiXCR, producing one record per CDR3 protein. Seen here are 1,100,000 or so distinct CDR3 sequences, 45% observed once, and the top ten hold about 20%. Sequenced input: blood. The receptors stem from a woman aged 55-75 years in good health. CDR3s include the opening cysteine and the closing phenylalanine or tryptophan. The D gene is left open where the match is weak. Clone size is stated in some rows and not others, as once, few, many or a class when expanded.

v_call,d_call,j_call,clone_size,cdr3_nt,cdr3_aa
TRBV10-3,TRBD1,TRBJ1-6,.,TGTGCCATCAGTGAACAGGGGATCTATAATTCACCCCTCCACTTT,CAISEQGIYNSPLHF
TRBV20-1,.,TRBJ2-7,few,TGCAGTGCTAGGGCTCTCAGGGGTGTAGGAGCCTACGAGCAGTACTTC,CSARALRGVGAYEQYF
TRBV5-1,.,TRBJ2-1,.,TGCGCCAGCAGCCCCACGACAGATTACAATGAGCAGTTCTTC,CASSPTTDYNEQFF
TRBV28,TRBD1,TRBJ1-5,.,TGTGCCAGCAGTTCTGACAGGGGGCCCAATCAGCCCCAGCATTTT,CASSSDRGPNQPQHF
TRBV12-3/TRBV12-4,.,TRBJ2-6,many,TGTGCCAGCAGTTTGTACCTCTCTGGGGCCAACGTCCTGACTTTC,CASSLYLSGANVLTF
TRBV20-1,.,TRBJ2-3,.,TGCAGTGCTAGAGTCCCGGGACTGCCCGGTACGCAGTATTTT,CSARVPGLPGTQYF
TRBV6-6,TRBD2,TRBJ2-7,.,TGTGCCAGCAGTTACTCTCTAGCGGGAGACAGGAGCGAGCAGTACTTC,CASSYSLAGDRSEQYF
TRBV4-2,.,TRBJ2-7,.,TGTGCCAGCAGCCCGGATCCTTGGCGCGAGCAGTACTTC,CASSPDPWREQYF
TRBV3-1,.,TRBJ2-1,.,TGTGCCAGCAGCCACGGGACTGGATCCTACAATGAGCAGTTCTTC,CASSHGTGSYNEQFF
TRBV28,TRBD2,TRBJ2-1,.,TGTGCCAGCAGTTGGCCAGCGGGAGTGGGCGACGAGCAGTTCTTC,CASSWPAGVGDEQFF
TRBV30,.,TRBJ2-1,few,TGTGCCTGGAGTGCCGGACAGCGGAGATTGTTCTTC,CAWSAGQRRLFF
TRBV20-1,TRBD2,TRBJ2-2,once,TGCAGTGCCGCAACATCACTAGCGGGAGGACGGAACACCGGGGAGCTGTTTTTT,CSAATSLAGGRNTGELFF
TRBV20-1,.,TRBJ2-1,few,TGCAGTGCTAGAGGAGCGTTACACTTCAACAATGAGCAGTTCTTC,CSARGALHFNNEQFF
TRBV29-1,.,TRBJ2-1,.,TGCAGCGTTGAAGTAGGGTATGAGCAGTTCTTC,CSVEVGYEQFF
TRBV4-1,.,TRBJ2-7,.,TGCGCCAGCAGTTGGGAAACGACCTACGAGCAGTACTTC,CASSWETTYEQYF
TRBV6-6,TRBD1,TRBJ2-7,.,TGTGCCAGCAGTTCCACCGGACAGGGCGGTTACGAGCAGTACTTC,CASSSTGQGGYEQYF
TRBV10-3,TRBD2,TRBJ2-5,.,TGTGCCATCATGAGCGGGAGCGCCTCGGAGACCCAGTACTTC,CAIMSGSASETQYF
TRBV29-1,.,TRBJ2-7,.,TGCAGCGTTTTGAGTTTGGGCAGCCTTAAAGCCTACGAGCAGTACTTC,CSVLSLGSLKAYEQYF
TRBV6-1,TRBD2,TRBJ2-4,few,TGTGCCAGCAGGGCTAGCGGGAGTACAGACATTCAGTACTTC,CASRASGSTDIQYF
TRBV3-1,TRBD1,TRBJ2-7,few,TGTGCCAGCAGCCAGGTGACAGGGAAACACTACGAGCAGTACTTC,CASSQVTGKHYEQYF
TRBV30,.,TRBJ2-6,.,TGTGCCTGGAGGGGTATCTCTGGGACCAACGTCCTGACTTTC,CAWRGISGTNVLTF
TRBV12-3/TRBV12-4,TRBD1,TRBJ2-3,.,TGTGCCAGCAGTTCAGGGGGCCTATTCACAGATACGCAGTATTTT,CASSSGGLFTDTQYF
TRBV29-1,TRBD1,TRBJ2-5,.,TGCAGCGTTGAAACAGGGGGACGGTACCAAGAGACCCAGTACTTC,CSVETGGRYQETQYF
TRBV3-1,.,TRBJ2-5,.,TGTGCCAACAGCCAAGGTGGACCCCCGGCGGGGGAGACCCAGTACTTC,CANSQGGPPAGETQYF
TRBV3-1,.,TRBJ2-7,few,TGTGCCAGCAGCCAAGGGCACAGCGCAACCTACGAGCAGTACTTC,CASSQGHSATYEQYF
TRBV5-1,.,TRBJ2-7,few,TGCGCCAGCAGCTTGCATGGCTACGAGCAGTACTTC,CASSLHGYEQYF
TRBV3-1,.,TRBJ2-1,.,TGTGCCAGCAGCCAGAGAGAGGACAGTGAGCAGTTCTTC,CASSQREDSEQFF
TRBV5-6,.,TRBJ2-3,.,TGTGCCAGCAGCTTGGAAGGCACCCATGATACGCAGTATTTT,CASSLEGTHDTQYF
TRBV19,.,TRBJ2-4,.,TGTGCCAGTAGTATTCCCTTGGGCATTCAGTACTTC,CASSIPLGIQYF
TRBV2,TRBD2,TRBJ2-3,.,TGTGTCACCCCGTCGGGGGGAGACACAGATACGCAGTATTTT,CVTPSGGDTDTQYF
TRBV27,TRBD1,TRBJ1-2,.,TGTGCCAGCAGTGGACAGGTGGGGATGAATGGCTACACCTTC,CASSGQVGMNGYTF
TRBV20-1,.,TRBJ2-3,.,TGCAGTGCTAGAGGACTTTACACAGATACGCAGTATTTT,CSARGLYTDTQYF
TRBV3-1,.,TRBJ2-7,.,TGTGCCAGCAGCCAAGAGGTTCCCTACTACGAGCAGTACTTC,CASSQEVPYYEQYF
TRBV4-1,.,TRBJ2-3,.,TGCGCCAGCAGCCAAGTAGTCGAAGATACGCAGTATTTT,CASSQVVEDTQYF
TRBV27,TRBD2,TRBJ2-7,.,TGTGCCAGCAGTTCGAGCGGGAACCCCTACGAGCAGTACTTC,CASSSSGNPYEQYF
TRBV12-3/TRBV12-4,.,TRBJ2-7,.,TGTGCCAGCAGAATACCGGGAAACAATGAGCAGTACTTC,CASRIPGNNEQYF
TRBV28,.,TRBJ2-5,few,TGTGCCAGCGGCCCGCGGGACGAGACCCAGTACTTC,CASGPRDETQYF
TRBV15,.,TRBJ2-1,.,TGTGCCACCAGCAGAAGGGACTGGAGGAACAATGAGCGGTTCTTC,CATSRRDWRNNERFF
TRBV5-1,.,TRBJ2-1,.,TGCGCCAGCAGCTTGGACGGACTAAGGAATGAGCAGTTCTTC,CASSLDGLRNEQFF
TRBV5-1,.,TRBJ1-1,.,TGCGCCAGCAGCTTGGGTCGATCCCCAGTTTTCACTGAAGCTTTCTTT,CASSLGRSPVFTEAFF
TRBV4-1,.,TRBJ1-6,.,TGCGCCAGCAGCCGAACTGGGGGTCCTTCACCCCTCCACTTT,CASSRTGGPSPLHF
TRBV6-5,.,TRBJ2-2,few,TGTGCCAGCAGTTACGGAGAGGCGAACACCGGGGAGCTGTTTTTT,CASSYGEANTGELFF
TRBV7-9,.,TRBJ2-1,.,TGTGCCAGCAGCTTAGATCCAGTCAGGGGAATCGCCTACAATGAGCAGTTCTTC,CASSLDPVRGIAYNEQFF
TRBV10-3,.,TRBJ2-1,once,TGTGCCATCAGTGACCAAGGGAGGAGCTCCTACAATGAGCAGTTCTTC,CAISDQGRSSYNEQFF
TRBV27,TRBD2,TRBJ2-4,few,TGTGCCAGCAGGGGGGTCGGACTAGCAACGAGAGAGCAGTACTTC,CASRGVGLATREQYF
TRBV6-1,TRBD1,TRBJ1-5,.,TGTGCCAGCAGTGAATTTTGGGACAGAAATCAGCCCCAGCATTTT,CASSEFWDRNQPQHF
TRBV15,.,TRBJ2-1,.,TGTGCCACCAGCAGAGAAGGTAGCGGAGTCTCCTACAATGAGCAGTTCTTC,CATSREGSGVSYNEQFF
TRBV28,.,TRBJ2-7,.,TGTGCCAGCAGTTGGACCCTCGACAGCGAATCCTACGAGCAGTACTTC,CASSWTLDSESYEQYF
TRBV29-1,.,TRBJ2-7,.,TGCAGCGTCCCCGAGACTAAAAAATACTACGAGCAGTACTTC,CSVPETKKYYEQYF
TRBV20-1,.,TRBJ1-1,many,TGCAGTGCTAGAGATTCGGGGCCCACTGAAGCTTTCTTT,CSARDSGPTEAFF
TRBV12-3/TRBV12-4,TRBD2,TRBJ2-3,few,TGTGCCAGCAGTCTACCTTTAGGGCGGGAGGGCACAGATACGCAGTATTTT,CASSLPLGREGTDTQYF